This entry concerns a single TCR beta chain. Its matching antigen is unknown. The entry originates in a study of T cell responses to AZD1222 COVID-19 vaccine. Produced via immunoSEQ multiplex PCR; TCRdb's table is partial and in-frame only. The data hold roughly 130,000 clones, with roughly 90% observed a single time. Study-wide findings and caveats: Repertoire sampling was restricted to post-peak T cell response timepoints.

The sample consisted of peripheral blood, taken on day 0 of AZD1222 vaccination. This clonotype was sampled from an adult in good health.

CDR3 coding DNA: TGTGCCAGCAGCGTAAGGCTAGCGGGAGAGAGCTCCTACAATGAGCAGTTCTTC. Translation: CASSVRLAGESSYNEQFF. V is TRBV9 and J is TRBJ2-1; 10 positions match TRBD2. The CDR3 contains 18 residues. Per the germline V gene, CDR1 is SGDLS and CDR2 is YYNGEE. Germline trimming cut 1 base from V and 0 bases from J; bases unmatched to any gene: 7.